These 18 T cell receptor beta chains were all obtained from the same sample, sequenced in a study of control samples from healthy donors and cancer patients. Sequencing was performed with immunoSEQ multiplex PCR; in TCRdb, only in-frame clones are kept and a portion is missing. The sample carries around 180,000 clones, more than 85% recorded once. Sequencing used blood. The receptors come from a woman aged 40-49 years in good health.

V and J are TRBV5-6 and TRBJ1-1; no clear D. Trimming took off 2 bases at V and 2 bases at J, with 7 bases between the two ends. The length of the CDR3 is 13 residues. The germline V gene has CDR1 SGHDT and CDR2 YYEEEE. The CDR3 sequence: CASSLATNTEAFF. CDR3 coding DNA: TGTGCCAGCAGCTTAGCAACTAACACTGAAGCTTTCTTT.

The gene calls are TRBV5-1 and TRBJ1-4; 8 nucleotides align to TRBD1. The CDR3 has 16 amino acids. Germline loops: CDR1 SGHRS, CDR2 YFSETQ. Trimming at V came to 3 bases and at J to 7 bases, leaving 11 bases not matched to a gene. The CDR3 DNA is TGCGCCAGCAGCTCAGGAGTCGGGACAGGCCTTGAAAAACTGTTTTTT. Encoded protein: CASSSGVGTGLEKLFF.

The chain uses TRBV7-9 and TRBJ1-5; unclear D gene. V shed 6 bases and J shed 5 bases, with 11 bases lying between them. CDR1 SEHNR and CDR2 FQNEAQ come from the germline V gene (reference sequence). The CDR3 consists of 13 residues. Here the CDR3 reads CASSQARDQPQHF. In DNA form, the CDR3 reads TGTGCCAGCAGTCAAGCCCGGGATCAGCCCCAGCATTTT.

V and J are TRBV12-3 or TRBV12-4 and TRBJ1-1; a possible D gene is TRBD1 (5 bases). The CDR3 totals 12 residues. Trimming removed 6 bases at V and 4 bases at J, with 9 bases between. CDR3 region: CASSDTGTEAFF. The CDR3 nucleotides read TGTGCCAGCAGCGACACAGGCACTGAAGCTTTCTTT.

The genes are TRBV12-5 and TRBJ1-3; D gene unclear. V lost 4 bases, J lost 4 bases, and 17 bases lay in between. CDR1 is LGHNT, CDR2 FRNRAP, per germline. This CDR3 contains 16 residues. The CDR3 nucleotides read TGTGCTAGTGGTTCGGTAGAGACGGGAGAGGGAAACACCATATATTTT. It yields the protein CASGSVETGEGNTIYF.

The V and J genes are TRBV6-5 and TRBJ2-7; D perhaps matches TRBD1 (6 bases). The V and J ends lost 6 bases and 2 bases respectively, with 8 bases between them. Germline CDR1 and CDR2: MNHEY and SVGAGI. The CDR3 has 12 residues. The CDR3 here is CASRGAPYEQYF. The DNA of the CDR3 is TGTGCCAGCAGGGGGGCCCCCTACGAGCAGTACTTC.

CDR3 sequence reads: CASRSRAYNSPLHF. CDR3 sequence (DNA): TGTGCCAGCAGATCCAGAGCCTATAATTCACCCCTCCACTTT. The rearrangement joins TRBV28 to TRBJ1-6; D not resolved. From germline, CDR1 is MDHEN and CDR2 SYDVKM. Trimming left V 6 bases short and J 2 bases short, with 8 bases between. The CDR3 has 14 residues.

The CDR3 DNA sequence: TGTGCCAGCAGCCAAGATAGAGGGGTCTATGGCTACACCTTC. Its protein product is CASSQDRGVYGYTF. The chain joins TRBV4-2 to TRBJ1-2; D is possibly TRBD1 (5 bases). This CDR3 contains 14 residues. Germline V CDR1 and CDR2: LGHNA, YNFKEQ. Trimming pared 0 bases from V and 4 bases from J, leaving 9 bases between.

A few counts support this clone. The chain has TRBV20-1 and TRBJ1-1; the D is unclear. The CDR3 totals 11 residues. Germline-derived CDR1 and CDR2 are DFQATT and SNEGSKA (reference sequence). Trimming removed 6 bases at V and 4 bases at J, with 9 bases between. CDR3 bases: TGCAGTGCGATCCGGGGCACTGAAGCTTTCTTT. Its translation is CSAIRGTEAFF.

The chain employs TRBV4-1 and TRBJ2-1; D remains unclear. The length of the CDR3 is 12 residues. V was cut by 5 bases and J by 7 bases, with 9 bases left in between. Germline V gene sequence: CDR1 MGHRA, CDR2 YSYEKL. CDR3 amino acids: CASSAPGNEQFF. CDR3 nucleotide sequence: TGCGCCAGCAGCGCCCCAGGAAATGAGCAGTTCTTC.

This rearrangement joins TRBV7-4 to TRBJ1-1; 8 nucleotides line up with TRBD1. The CDR3 sequence is 14 residues long. V trimming: 5 bases; J trimming: 5 bases; junction bases outside the gene matches: 7. Looked up from germline, CDR1 is SGHVT and CDR2 is SQSDAQ. CDR3 sequence reads: CASSLDRDGTEAFF. As DNA, the CDR3 is TGTGCCAGCAGCCTGGACAGGGACGGTACTGAAGCTTTCTTT.

V usage is TRBV6-5 and J usage is TRBJ2-7, with 10 bases that match TRBD1. Germline CDR1 and CDR2: MNHEY and SVGAGI. This CDR3 is 13 amino acids long. Trimming at V came to 9 bases and at J to 3 bases, leaving 5 bases not matched to a gene. The CDR3 coding sequence is TGTGCCAGTAGATGGACAGGGGGCTACGAGCAGTACTTC. Its protein product is CASRWTGGYEQYF.

The rearrangement uses TRBV5-1 and TRBJ2-3, with D perhaps TRBD1 (6 bases). CDR3 length: 14 residues. Germline V gene sequence: CDR1 SGHRS, CDR2 YFSETQ. V was cut by 1 base and J by 3 bases, with 9 bases left in between. The CDR3 region is CASSLLQGTDTQYF. As DNA, the CDR3 is TGCGCCAGCAGCTTGCTTCAGGGGACAGATACGCAGTATTTT. Looking up the rest from reference TRBV5-1 and TRBJ2-3 gives the full variable domain: KAGVTQTPRYLIKTRGQQVTLSCSPISGHRSVSWYQQTPGQGLQFLFEYFSETQRNKGNFPGRFSGRQFSNSRSEMNVSTLELGDSALYLCASSLLQGTDTQYFGPGTRLTVL.

This clone was observed a few times. The chain links TRBV7-9 to TRBJ2-7; TRBD2 matches at 8 bases. Germline CDR1 reads SEHNR; CDR2 reads FQNEAQ (reference sequence). J was trimmed by 5 bases and V by 6 bases; bases with no gene match: 12. The CDR3 has 15 amino acids. The CDR3 region is CASSYARGGLDEQYF. DNA for the CDR3: TGTGCCAGCAGTTATGCCCGGGGGGGTCTCGACGAGCAGTACTTC.

J is TRBJ2-3 and V is TRBV7-2, with 9 positions matching TRBD2. The germline CDR1 and CDR2 sequences are SGHTA and FQGNSA. The CDR3 is 16 residues long. The J segment lost 3 bases and the V segment lost 5 bases, leaving 9 bases of the junction unmatched. CDR3: CASSALTSGITDTQYF. The CDR3 region has the DNA TGTGCCAGCAGCGCCTTGACTAGCGGAATAACAGATACGCAGTATTTT.

The chain has TRBV25-1 and TRBJ1-2; 9 nucleotides line up with TRBD1. Germline V lookup: CDR1 MGHDK, CDR2 SYGVNS. V shed 0 bases and J 6 bases; nucleotides not matched to a gene: 11. CDR3 length equals 17 residues. CDR3 in DNA: TGTGCCAGCAGTGAATATTTCCCCCCGGACAGGGGAAATGGCTACACCTTC. Its translation is CASSEYFPPDRGNGYTF.

The rearrangement links TRBV2 to TRBJ1-3, with D maybe TRBD1 (6 bases). Germline values: CDR1 SNHLY, CDR2 FYNNEI. V was trimmed by 7 bases and J by 0 bases, leaving 13 bases between them. This CDR3 has 15 amino acids. DNA of the CDR3: TGTGCCAGCACCGTTCAGGGGCCCTCTGGAAACACCATATATTTT. This gives the protein CASTVQGPSGNTIYF.

V is TRBV3-1 (or the pseudogene TRBV3-2) and J is TRBJ1-2; unclear D gene. V was cut by 3 bases and J by 2 bases, with 7 bases left in between. This CDR3 has 13 residues. Germline V gives CDR1 LGHDT, CDR2 YNNKEL (reference sequence). This CDR3 is CASSHAANYGYTF. The CDR3 nucleotides are TGTGCCAGCAGCCACGCCGCCAACTATGGCTACACCTTC.